This T cell receptor (beta chain) was recorded in a study of blood T cell repertoires in COVID-19. V shed 4 bases and J shed 5 bases, with 15 bases lying between them. Looked up from germline, CDR1 is SGHNT and CDR2 is YYREEE (reference sequence). The CDR3 contains 14 residues. The assay was immunoSEQ multiplex PCR, and TCRdb's table has in-frame clones only and misses some. The sample shows tens of thousands of clones, approximately 88% of them seen only once. The sequenced material came from peripheral blood. The TCR sequence derives from a man in his sixties or seventies with acute or convalescent COVID-19. The chain links TRBV5-4 to TRBJ1-1; no clear D. This CDR3 reads CASSAPVRGTEAFF. In DNA form, the CDR3 reads TGTGCCAGCAGCGCCCCCGTCCGGGGAACTGAAGCTTTCTTT.